The 14 T cell receptor beta chains in this list originate from one sample, sequenced in a study of cytomegalovirus exposure and HLA in healthy donors. PCR employed 60 Vbeta and 13 Jbeta primers. Profiling relied on immunoSEQ multiplex PCR, and the TCRdb table lists in-frame clones only, not all of them. The repertoire holds around 130,000 clones, approximately 77% seen once, with 0.8% to 0.95% in the top ten. Sequences were obtained from PBMCs. The receptors here all came from a woman aged 55-70 years in good health and CMV-seronegative.

This clone was picked up one time. Here the CDR3 reads CASSHEYEQYF. The DNA for the CDR3 is TGTGCCAGCAGCCATGAATACGAGCAGTACTTC. The chain has TRBV2 and TRBJ2-5, with D uncertain. The end of the DNA aligns better with TRBJ2-7, so the J call may be wrong. The CDR3 runs to 11 residues. Looked up from germline, CDR1 is SNHLY and CDR2 is FYNNEI.

This clone is a singleton in its sample. An end of the junction does not agree with germline; a read error may underlie this. This rearrangement joins TRBV7-9 to TRBJ2-7; 10 bases agree with TRBD1. Germline loops: CDR1 SEHNR, CDR2 FQNEAQ (reference sequence). This CDR3 has 16 amino acids. The CDR3 coding sequence is TGTTCCAGCACCTCCGGGACAGGGGTTAAATCGGCCGAGCAGTACTTC. It specifies CSSTSGTGVKSAEQYF.

The gene calls are TRBV7-8 and TRBJ2-1; D might be TRBD2 (5 bases). Trimming took 1 base from V and 7 from J, leaving 11 bases between them. Looked up from germline, CDR1 is SGHVS and CDR2 is FQNEAQ. This CDR3 region has 14 residues. CDR3 residues: CASSLGGGGNEQFF. The CDR3 bases are TGTGCCAGCAGCTTAGGAGGAGGTGGGAATGAGCAGTTCTTC.

This chain connects TRBV7-9 to TRBJ2-2; 11 bases are a match to TRBD1. Germline CDR1 is SEHNR and CDR2 is FQNEAQ (reference sequence). Unmatched junction bases numbered 2, after V lost 1 base and J lost 1 base. The CDR3 runs 17 residues. The chain's CDR3 is CASSLGGTGGNTGELFF. The CDR3 DNA sequence: TGTGCCAGCAGCTTAGGCGGGACAGGGGGGAACACCGGGGAGCTGTTTTTT.

The chain couples TRBV28 to TRBJ1-6; D remains ambiguous. Germline CDR1 and CDR2: MDHEN and SYDVKM. The V end was cut by 8 bases, the J end by 10 bases, with 12 bases between. The CDR3 has 12 amino acids. CDR3 in DNA: TGTGCCAGCCTAGTGCTCGGATCACCCCTCCACTTT. Translating it yields CASLVLGSPLHF.

The chain has TRBV27 and TRBJ2-3; 11 nucleotides align to TRBD1. The CDR3 sequence is 16 residues long. Per the germline V gene, CDR1 is MNHEY and CDR2 is SMNVEV (reference sequence). The ends lost 6 bases at V and 3 bases at J; junction bases unmatched: 8. The CDR3 loop reads CASRYSGTGGTDTQYF. The CDR3 DNA is TGTGCCAGCAGATACAGCGGGACAGGGGGAACAGATACGCAGTATTTT.

The chain has TRBV5-1 and TRBJ1-6; D is possibly TRBD1 (6 bases). The germline V gene has CDR1 SGHRS and CDR2 YFSETQ. The CDR3 loop spans 14 amino acids. V was cut by 4 bases and J by 12 bases, with 17 bases left in between. CDR3 DNA: TGCGCCAGCAGCGAGTCGACAGGTGGGCTACCCCTCCACTTT. This sequence encodes CASSESTGGLPLHF. Filled out from reference TRBV5-1 and TRBJ1-6, the complete variable domain reads KAGVTQTPRYLIKTRGQQVTLSCSPISGHRSVSWYQQTPGQGLQFLFEYFSETQRNKGNFPGRFSGRQFSNSRSEMNVSTLELGDSALYLCASSESTGGLPLHFGNGTRLTVT.

This rearrangement joins TRBV19 to TRBJ2-7; weak D call: TRBD1 (7 bases). The CDR3 sequence is 17 residues long. The V gene lost 3 bases and the J gene lost 5 bases, with 23 bases spanning the gap. Germline CDR1 reads LNHDA; CDR2 reads SQIVND (reference sequence). CDR3: CASSMQRRGPPGDEQYF. The DNA of the CDR3 is TGTGCCAGTAGTATGCAGAGGAGGGGGCCCCCAGGGGACGAGCAGTACTTC.

J is TRBJ2-2 and V is TRBV9; TRBD1 matches 7 bases. Germline V gives CDR1 SGDLS, CDR2 YYNGEE. V shed 0 bases, J shed 1 base, and the junction held 18 bases outside the gene matches. The CDR3 length is 21 residues. The CDR3 protein is CASSVALLTGTAYLNTGELFF. The CDR3, as DNA: TGTGCCAGCAGCGTAGCGCTCCTCACCGGGACAGCCTATCTGAACACCGGGGAGCTGTTTTTT.

The chain couples TRBV28 to TRBJ2-3; tentative D call: TRBD2 (6 bases). Germline CDR1 reads MDHEN; CDR2 reads SYDVKM. The CDR3 sequence is 14 residues long. Trimming pared 8 bases from V and 4 bases from J, leaving 16 bases between. The CDR3 here is CASLLAPGPDTQYF. CDR3 in DNA: TGTGCCAGCCTACTAGCACCCGGCCCAGATACGCAGTATTTT.

The chain combines TRBV11-2 with TRBJ2-1, with a weak D call TRBD2 (5 bases). The V end lost 4 bases, the J end lost 5 bases, and 18 bases lay between the germline ends. Germline CDR1 is SGHAT and CDR2 is FQNNGV. The CDR3 is 16 residues long. The CDR3 reads CASSSAWTSGNNEQFF. CDR3 sequence (DNA): TGTGCCAGCAGCTCCGCTTGGACTTCCGGTAACAATGAGCAGTTCTTC.

The rearrangement links TRBV11-2 to TRBJ2-7, with 10 bases identical to TRBD2. J gave up 0 bases and V 2 bases, and 4 bases lay outside the gene matches. The V gene's germline CDR1 is SGHAT and CDR2 FQNNGV. The length of the CDR3 is 16 residues. The chain's CDR3 is CASSLRSGGASYEQYF. DNA of the CDR3: TGTGCCAGCAGCTTACGAAGCGGGGGGGCCTCCTACGAGCAGTACTTC.

The chain uses TRBV5-6 and TRBJ2-7; 11 bases map to TRBD2. Germline trimming cut 4 bases from V and 5 bases from J; bases unmatched to any gene: 17. This CDR3 region has 18 residues. Germline V gene sequence: CDR1 SGHDT, CDR2 YYEEEE. For the CDR3, the DNA is TGTGCCAGCAGCCGGACAGGGGCGACACTAGCGGGAGTTAACGAGCAGTACTTC. Encoded protein: CASSRTGATLAGVNEQYF.

This chain joins TRBV5-6 and TRBJ2-7; 7 nucleotides match TRBD1. J gave up 2 bases and V 5 bases, and 10 bases lay outside the gene matches. The CDR3 has 15 amino acids. CDR1 and CDR2 from the germline V gene are SGHDT and YYEEEE. The CDR3 nucleotides read TGTGCCAGCAGGGACCGGGACAGTGCAACCTACGAGCAGTACTTC. Protein sequence: CASRDRDSATYEQYF. The whole variable domain, filled in from reference TRBV5-6 and TRBJ2-7, reads DAGVTQSPTHLIKTRGQQVTLRCSPKSGHDTVSWYQQALGQGPQFIFQYYEEEERQRGNFPDRFSGHQFPNYSSELNVNALLLGDSALYLCASRDRDSATYEQYFGPGTRLTVT.